These T cell receptor beta chains were read from a single sample in a study of CD8 T cells in Susac syndrome. TCRdb used MiXCR to reprocess the immunoSEQ multiplex PCR reads, holding one entry per CDR3 protein. The data show roughly 100,000 distinct CDR3 sequences, roughly 94% seen once. Sequencing was carried out using CD8+ T cells from PBMCs. These receptor sequences come from a human donor with Susac syndrome. Each CDR3 is given with its conserved first and last residue. The order of the fields is D gene, V gene, clone size, J gene, CDR3 DNA, CDR3 protein. A D gene is named only where the DNA matches it firmly. Rows may omit the clone size; those that give it use once, few, many or a size class.

D gene: NA
V gene: TRBV6-2/TRBV6-3
clone size: once
J gene: TRBJ2-3
CDR3 DNA: TGTGCCAGCAGTTACCCAGGCACAGATACGCAGTATTTT
CDR3 protein: CASSYPGTDTQYF

D gene: NA
V gene: TRBV6-1
clone size: NA
J gene: TRBJ1-5
CDR3 DNA: TGTGCCAGCAGTGAAGCCTCGGGGGGGAATCAGCCCCAGCATTTT
CDR3 protein: CASSEASGGNQPQHF

D gene: NA
V gene: TRBV7-9
clone size: NA
J gene: TRBJ1-5
CDR3 DNA: TGTGCCAGCAGCTTAGAGGGGCAGGTGGATCAGCCCCAGCATTTT
CDR3 protein: CASSLEGQVDQPQHF

D gene: NA
V gene: TRBV14
clone size: NA
J gene: TRBJ1-1
CDR3 DNA: TGTGCCAGCAGCCAATCACATGACGACAGATTCAACACTGAAGCTTTCTTT
CDR3 protein: CASSQSHDDRFNTEAFF

D gene: NA
V gene: TRBV29-1
clone size: NA
J gene: TRBJ1-2
CDR3 DNA: TGCAGCGCCGACCCGCCCCTCCCCAGGGGAGGCTATGGCTACACCTTC
CDR3 protein: CSADPPLPRGGYGYTF

D gene: TRBD2
V gene: TRBV19
clone size: NA
J gene: TRBJ2-7
CDR3 DNA: TGTGCCAGTAGTATGGAAGCGGGGGTTTCCTACGAGCAGTACTTC
CDR3 protein: CASSMEAGVSYEQYF

D gene: TRBD2
V gene: TRBV9
clone size: once
J gene: TRBJ2-1
CDR3 DNA: TGTGCCAGCAGCGTAGCGGGGCGGGGGTCAACCTACAATGAGCAGTTCTTC
CDR3 protein: CASSVAGRGSTYNEQFF

D gene: NA
V gene: TRBV7-3
clone size: NA
J gene: TRBJ2-7
CDR3 DNA: TGTGCCAGCAGCTTAACCCGACGCGCAAAGGACTACGAGCAGTACTTC
CDR3 protein: CASSLTRRAKDYEQYF

D gene: NA
V gene: TRBV7-2
clone size: NA
J gene: TRBJ2-3
CDR3 DNA: TGTGCCAGCAGCTTCGGATGGGGCGGGGTCACAGATACGCAGTATTTT
CDR3 protein: CASSFGWGGVTDTQYF

D gene: NA
V gene: TRBV27
clone size: NA
J gene: TRBJ1-5
CDR3 DNA: TGTGCCAGCAGTTTAGGGGGGGCCTCTAGCAATCAGCCCCAGCATTTT
CDR3 protein: CASSLGGASSNQPQHF

D gene: NA
V gene: TRBV7-3
clone size: NA
J gene: TRBJ1-5
CDR3 DNA: TGTGCCAGCAGCGAGTATAGCAATCAGCCCCAGCATTTT
CDR3 protein: CASSEYSNQPQHF

D gene: NA
V gene: TRBV7-9
clone size: NA
J gene: TRBJ1-6
CDR3 DNA: TGTGCCAGCAGCTTAATAGGGACCCCTAATTCACCCCTCCACTTT
CDR3 protein: CASSLIGTPNSPLHF

D gene: NA
V gene: TRBV21-1
clone size: NA
J gene: TRBJ2-5
CDR3 DNA: TGTGCCAGCAGCACGCTGGGACTAGCGGTAGGGGAGACCCAGTACTTC
CDR3 protein: CASSTLGLAVGETQYF

D gene: NA
V gene: TRBV29-1
clone size: few
J gene: TRBJ2-7
CDR3 DNA: TGCGCCGTCAGGGCCTCCTACGAGCAGTACTTC
CDR3 protein: CAVRASYEQYF

D gene: TRBD2
V gene: TRBV20-1
clone size: NA
J gene: TRBJ2-3
CDR3 DNA: TGCAGTGCTAGGCCTAGCGGGGGTACAGATACGCAGTATTTT
CDR3 protein: CSARPSGGTDTQYF

D gene: TRBD2
V gene: TRBV12-3/TRBV12-4
clone size: NA
J gene: TRBJ2-5
CDR3 DNA: TGTGCCAGCCAAAGCGGGGGGGCTCGTGAGACCCAGTACTTC
CDR3 protein: CASQSGGARETQYF

D gene: NA
V gene: TRBV5-4
clone size: NA
J gene: TRBJ2-3
CDR3 DNA: TGTGCCAGCAGCCTCCTCCAGAACGCAGATACGCAGTATTTT
CDR3 protein: CASSLLQNADTQYF

D gene: NA
V gene: TRBV12-3/TRBV12-4
clone size: once
J gene: TRBJ2-5
CDR3 DNA: TGTGCCAGCAGTTCTCTGGCCGCGGAGACCCAGTACTTC
CDR3 protein: CASSSLAAETQYF

D gene: TRBD2
V gene: TRBV4-1
clone size: NA
J gene: TRBJ2-5
CDR3 DNA: TGCGCCAGCAGCCAGGGCGGGGGGAACCAAGAGACCCAGTACTTC
CDR3 protein: CASSQGGGNQETQYF

D gene: TRBD2
V gene: TRBV11-2
clone size: NA
J gene: TRBJ2-1
CDR3 DNA: TGTGCCAGCAGCTTACCAAGCGGGGGGGACAATGAGCAGTTCTTC
CDR3 protein: CASSLPSGGDNEQFF

D gene: NA
V gene: TRBV6-5
clone size: NA
J gene: TRBJ2-2
CDR3 DNA: TGTGCCAGCACCCAGGACGCCGGGGAGCTGTTTTTT
CDR3 protein: CASTQDAGELFF

D gene: TRBD1
V gene: TRBV7-9
clone size: NA
J gene: TRBJ2-7
CDR3 DNA: TGTGCCAGCAGCACGCGGGACAGGGGGTCCGAGCAGTACTTC
CDR3 protein: CASSTRDRGSEQYF

D gene: TRBD1
V gene: TRBV20-1
clone size: NA
J gene: TRBJ1-3
CDR3 DNA: TGCAGTGCTAGTTTACACAGGGGGCGGAATAGGAGAAACACCATATATTTT
CDR3 protein: CSASLHRGRNRRNTIYF

D gene: NA
V gene: TRBV20-1
clone size: NA
J gene: TRBJ2-3
CDR3 DNA: TGCAGTGCTAGAGAGGGTTTTGGGGACACAGATACGCAGTATTTT
CDR3 protein: CSAREGFGDTDTQYF

D gene: NA
V gene: TRBV7-9
clone size: NA
J gene: TRBJ1-4
CDR3 DNA: TGTGCCAGCTCGGCCCCCCGAGGGGCTAATGAAAAACTGTTTTTT
CDR3 protein: CASSAPRGANEKLFF

D gene: NA
V gene: TRBV7-9
clone size: NA
J gene: TRBJ1-6
CDR3 DNA: TGTGCCAGCAGCTTAGAAGGGAGTTCACCCCTCCACTTT
CDR3 protein: CASSLEGSSPLHF

D gene: NA
V gene: TRBV3-1
clone size: NA
J gene: TRBJ2-1
CDR3 DNA: TGTGCCAGCAGCCAAGAAGACGAGCAGTTCTTC
CDR3 protein: CASSQEDEQFF

D gene: NA
V gene: TRBV3-1
clone size: NA
J gene: TRBJ2-5
CDR3 DNA: TGTGCCAGCAGCCCTGACGCTGTGACCCAGTACTTC
CDR3 protein: CASSPDAVTQYF

D gene: NA
V gene: TRBV5-1
clone size: NA
J gene: TRBJ2-1
CDR3 DNA: TGCGCCAGCAGCTTATCCGGGACATCCAATGAGCAGTTCTTC
CDR3 protein: CASSLSGTSNEQFF

D gene: TRBD1
V gene: TRBV18
clone size: NA
J gene: TRBJ2-3
CDR3 DNA: TGTGCCAGCTCACCAGGGGTACAGGACAGGGAGCAAGATACGCAGTATTTT
CDR3 protein: CASSPGVQDREQDTQYF